A selection of T cell receptor beta chains follows, all from one sample in a study of T cell repertoires in cytomegalovirus infection. From the reads, TCRdb called clonotypes with MiXCR, one entry per CDR3 protein. Of about 700,000 distinct CDR3 sequences listed, 33% are singletons. What these receptors recognize is not known. This sample comprised cultured PBMCs, obtained from culture after CMV antigen stimulation. These receptors were taken from a human donor in good health (CMV status not recorded). Some clones in this sample may be carry-over from other donors' samples. The CDR3 runs from the conserved cysteine through the conserved F or W. D genes are given only for firm matches. Only some rows state a clone size, as once, few, many or a class for expanded clones.

clone size	V gene	D gene	J gene	CDR3 protein	CDR3 DNA
many	TRBV7-2	NA	TRBJ2-5	CASSFEGGWETQYF	TGTGCCAGCAGCTTTGAAGGAGGCTGGGAGACCCAGTACTTC
NA	TRBV20-1	NA	TRBJ2-7	CSAKKPQGVMTQSLSLYEQYF	TGCAGTGCAAAGAAACCTCAGGGCGTGATGACCCAGTCCCTCTCGCTCTACGAGCAGTACTTC
NA	TRBV4-3	NA	TRBJ2-2	CASSQGSLGTYSGELFF	TGCGCCAGCAGCCAGGGCTCCCTCGGGACGTATTCCGGGGAGCTGTTTTTT
few	TRBV20-1	NA	TRBJ1-4	CSASTGTSSEKLFF	TGCAGTGCTAGCACCGGGACCTCAAGTGAAAAACTGTTTTTT
NA	TRBV20-1	TRBD2	TRBJ2-1	CSASSERDQTYNEQFF	TGCAGTGCTAGTTCCGAGCGGGACCAGACTTACAATGAGCAGTTCTTC
NA	TRBV6-2/TRBV6-3	TRBD2	TRBJ2-5	CASQKTSSQETQYF	TGTGCCAGCCAAAAGACTAGCTCACAAGAGACCCAGTACTTC
NA	TRBV5-6	TRBD1	TRBJ1-2	CASSKDRVWTGYTF	TGTGCCAGCAGCAAAGACAGGGTGTGGACTGGCTACACCTTC
NA	TRBV4-1	NA	TRBJ2-1	CASSPRAVEPMEQFF	TGCGCCAGCAGCCCTAGAGCGGTGGAACCGATGGAGCAGTTCTTC
NA	TRBV27	TRBD2	TRBJ2-7	CASRATSAPSYEQYF	TGTGCCAGCAGGGCGACTAGCGCTCCTTCCTACGAGCAGTACTTC
few	TRBV7-2	NA	TRBJ1-5	CASSPDGRGSNQPQHF	TGTGCCAGCAGCCCTGACGGCCGAGGAAGCAATCAGCCCCAGCATTTT
NA	TRBV12-3/TRBV12-4	TRBD2	TRBJ2-7	CASRRASGGGHEQYF	TGTGCCAGCAGGCGGGCCTCTGGGGGAGGGCACGAGCAGTACTTC
NA	TRBV18	TRBD2	TRBJ2-1	CASSPDGSGRYEQFF	TGTGCCAGCTCACCGGATGGTAGCGGGAGATATGAGCAGTTCTTC
few	TRBV7-2	NA	TRBJ2-5	CASSLRMSGETQYF	TGTGCCAGCAGCTTACGAATGAGCGGGGAGACCCAGTACTTC
NA	TRBV11-2	NA	TRBJ1-5	CASSLSPGYGQPQHF	TGTGCCAGCAGCTTATCGCCAGGCTATGGTCAGCCCCAGCATTTT
NA	TRBV10-3	NA	TRBJ2-5	CAISAREETQYF	TGTGCCATCAGTGCTCGGGAGGAGACCCAGTACTTC
few	TRBV7-6	NA	TRBJ2-3	CASSLATGSTDTQYF	TGTGCCAGCAGCTTGGCTACAGGGTCGACAGATACGCAGTATTTT
NA	TRBV3-1	TRBD1	TRBJ1-2	CASSQATGGIGYTF	TGTGCCAGCAGCCAAGCTACAGGGGGTATAGGCTACACCTTC
NA	TRBV6-1	NA	TRBJ2-6	CASSPGRDGRSGANVLTF	TGTGCCAGCAGCCCGGGAAGGGACGGGAGATCTGGGGCCAACGTCCTGACTTTC
NA	TRBV4-1	TRBD1	TRBJ2-4	CASSQESATGGDIQYF	TGCGCCAGCAGCCAAGAGTCGGCGACAGGGGGGGACATTCAGTACTTC
few	TRBV20-1	NA	TRBJ2-1	CSARVSSGQSSYNEQFF	TGCAGTGCTAGAGTATCTAGCGGACAGAGCTCCTACAATGAGCAGTTCTTC
many	TRBV7-2	NA	TRBJ1-2	CASSPFGGGYTF	TGTGCCAGCAGCCCCTTTGGAGGGGGCTACACCTTC
NA	TRBV7-4	NA	TRBJ1-1	CTSRSPGASAFF	TGTACCAGCAGGTCCCCTGGGGCATCAGCTTTCTTT
NA	TRBV28	TRBD1	TRBJ2-7	CASSFYVTGYPYEQYF	TGTGCCAGCAGTTTTTACGTGACAGGGTATCCTTACGAGCAGTACTTC
NA	TRBV7-9	NA	TRBJ2-7	CASSFTGSHEQYF	TGTGCCAGCAGCTTTACGGGAAGCCACGAGCAGTACTTC
NA	TRBV6-2/TRBV6-3	TRBD1	TRBJ1-2	CASRAFTQAGGFGYTF	TGTGCCAGCAGAGCCTTTACCCAAGCAGGGGGATTTGGCTACACCTTC
NA	TRBV7-2	NA	TRBJ2-1	CASSDGYEQFF	TGTGCCAGCAGCGATGGCTATGAGCAGTTCTTC
NA	TRBV12-3/TRBV12-4	TRBD2	TRBJ2-7	CASSSLAGQYEQYF	TGTGCCAGCAGTTCACTAGCGGGACAGTACGAGCAGTACTTC
NA	TRBV15	NA	TRBJ1-4	CATSAPGNRFIGKLFF	TGTGCCACCAGCGCCCCTGGAAACAGGTTCATCGGAAAACTGTTTTTT
few	TRBV4-1	NA	TRBJ2-1	CASSASWNEQFF	TGCGCCAGCAGCGCCAGTTGGAATGAGCAGTTCTTC
few	TRBV6-2/TRBV6-3	TRBD1	TRBJ2-7	CASSGLLIRDSVTGEQYF	TGTGCCAGCAGTGGATTACTTATCCGGGACAGCGTCACGGGCGAGCAGTACTTC
NA	TRBV4-3	TRBD1	TRBJ2-7	CASSQNRGTYEQYF	TGCGCCAGCAGCCAGAACAGGGGAACCTACGAGCAGTACTTC
NA	TRBV12-3/TRBV12-4	TRBD2	TRBJ2-7	CASSPTAGAYEQYF	TGTGCCAGCAGCCCCACGGCGGGGGCCTACGAGCAGTACTTC
many	TRBV7-2	NA	TRBJ2-5	CASSLEVQETQYF	TGTGCCAGCAGCTTAGAAGTGCAAGAGACCCAGTACTTC
NA	TRBV6-6	TRBD2	TRBJ2-3	CASSPDAGGSVDTQYF	TGTGCCAGCAGCCCAGATGCGGGGGGATCTGTAGATACGCAGTATTTT
few	TRBV19	TRBD2	TRBJ2-3	CASTVSGLAGGTDTQYF	TGTGCCAGTACCGTCTCGGGACTAGCGGGAGGCACAGATACGCAGTATTTT
NA	TRBV7-9	TRBD1	TRBJ1-4	CASILTGGNEKLFF	TGTGCCAGCATCCTGACAGGGGGTAATGAAAAACTGTTTTTT
NA	TRBV6-2/TRBV6-3	NA	TRBJ1-1	CASVWGRLNTEAFF	TGTGCCAGCGTCTGGGGGCGGCTTAACACTGAAGCTTTCTTT
NA	TRBV7-9	TRBD2	TRBJ2-3	CASSLEVPSGSFTDTQYF	TGTGCCAGCAGCTTAGAGGTCCCTAGCGGGAGTTTCACAGATACGCAGTATTTT
NA	TRBV4-3	NA	TRBJ2-5	CASSPEARTRETQYF	TGCGCCAGCAGCCCGGAAGCTCGGACCCGGGAGACCCAGTACTTC
NA	TRBV7-2	NA	TRBJ1-4	CASTRNQLGEKLFF	TGTGCCAGCACCCGGAACCAACTGGGGGAAAAACTGTTTTTT
few	TRBV6-2/TRBV6-3	NA	TRBJ2-1	CASRSRTNEQFF	TGTGCCAGCAGGTCGAGGACCAATGAGCAGTTCTTC
few	TRBV19	NA	TRBJ2-2	CASSPTTSAGELFF	TGTGCCAGTAGTCCCACGACTAGTGCCGGGGAGCTGTTTTTT
many	TRBV6-1	TRBD2	TRBJ2-7	CASNLGGGDYEQYF	TGTGCCAGCAACCTGGGGGGGGGGGACTACGAGCAGTACTTC
NA	TRBV12-3/TRBV12-4	TRBD1	TRBJ2-7	CASSSLSTGRNEQYF	TGTGCCAGCAGTTCCCTTTCGACAGGGAGAAACGAGCAGTACTTC
few	TRBV7-2	NA	TRBJ2-7	CASSDLGIVWEQYF	TGTGCCAGCAGCGACCTGGGTATTGTATGGGAGCAGTACTTC
NA	TRBV6-6	TRBD1	TRBJ2-2	CASRNLGQAGELFF	TGTGCCAGCAGGAACCTCGGACAGGCCGGGGAGCTGTTTTTT
NA	TRBV2	NA	TRBJ1-1	CASSAQGTRGTEAFF	TGTGCCAGCAGTGCGCAGGGGACTCGGGGCACTGAAGCTTTCTTT
many	TRBV7-8	TRBD1	TRBJ1-2	CASSSQGGGLANYGYTF	TGTGCCAGCAGCTCTCAGGGGGGGGGACTAGCTAACTATGGCTACACCTTC
few	TRBV2	NA	TRBJ2-7	CASSDRAVYEQYF	TGTGCCAGCAGTGATAGGGCAGTCTACGAGCAGTACTTC
few	TRBV5-1	TRBD1	TRBJ1-1	CASSSHRGLFGDTEAFF	TGCGCCAGCAGCTCACACAGGGGGCTGTTCGGGGACACTGAAGCTTTCTTT
few	TRBV19	TRBD2	TRBJ2-3	CASSIRAPGGDTQYF	TGTGCCAGTAGTATCCGGGCCCCGGGGGGGGATACGCAGTATTTT
few	TRBV11-2	NA	TRBJ1-1	CASSQAHLGGRNTEAFF	TGTGCCAGCAGCCAGGCCCACCTCGGGGGCAGGAACACTGAAGCTTTCTTT
few	TRBV7-8	NA	TRBJ2-1	CASSLDLGGSYNEQFF	TGTGCCAGCAGCTTAGATTTGGGGGGCTCGTACAATGAGCAGTTCTTC
NA	TRBV23-1	TRBD1	TRBJ2-1	CASLAPRGQNYNEQFF	TGCGCCAGCCTCGCGCCTCGGGGACAGAATTACAATGAGCAGTTCTTC
few	TRBV7-6	TRBD1	TRBJ2-3	CASSSEQGAFTDTQYF	TGTGCCAGCAGCTCAGAACAGGGGGCTTTCACAGATACGCAGTATTTT